A selection of T cell receptor beta chains follows, all from one sample in a study of T cell responses to AZD1222 COVID-19 vaccine. TCRdb's copy holds only in-frame clones and misses some; the assay was immunoSEQ multiplex PCR. The data show around 140,000 clones, with approximately 92% seen just once and roughly 1.7% held by the top ten. The material sequenced was peripheral blood, taken on day 0 of AZD1222 vaccination. These receptors all come from an adult in good health. The CDR3 runs from the conserved cysteine through the conserved F or W. D genes are given only for firm matches.

D gene: .; V gene: TRBV4-1; CDR3 protein: CASSQDYGREAFF
D gene: TRBD1; V gene: TRBV7-6; CDR3 protein: CASSLDRGGTGELFF
D gene: TRBD1; V gene: TRBV2; CDR3 protein: CAGAGTVAYEQYF
D gene: .; V gene: TRBV30; CDR3 protein: CAWGRTEAFF
D gene: .; V gene: TRBV20-1; CDR3 protein: CSASRAGSEAFF
D gene: TRBD2; V gene: TRBV3-1/TRBV3-2; CDR3 protein: CASRTSGEETQYF
D gene: .; V gene: TRBV6-5; CDR3 protein: CASSYSRTADTQYF
D gene: TRBD2; V gene: TRBV2; CDR3 protein: CASRYSGGVADTQYF
D gene: TRBD2; V gene: TRBV7-9; CDR3 protein: CASSPKTSGRANEQFF
D gene: .; V gene: TRBV7-8; CDR3 protein: CASSSLAHYEQYF
D gene: TRBD1; V gene: TRBV9; CDR3 protein: CASSPRGQGIDEQFF
D gene: .; V gene: TRBV18; CDR3 protein: CASSPRGRGLNYGYTF
D gene: TRBD1; V gene: TRBV19; CDR3 protein: CASSMAGTGPYGYTF
D gene: .; V gene: TRBV6-5; CDR3 protein: CASSYGRLSNYGYTF
D gene: .; V gene: TRBV2; CDR3 protein: CASSAGTGPGETQYF